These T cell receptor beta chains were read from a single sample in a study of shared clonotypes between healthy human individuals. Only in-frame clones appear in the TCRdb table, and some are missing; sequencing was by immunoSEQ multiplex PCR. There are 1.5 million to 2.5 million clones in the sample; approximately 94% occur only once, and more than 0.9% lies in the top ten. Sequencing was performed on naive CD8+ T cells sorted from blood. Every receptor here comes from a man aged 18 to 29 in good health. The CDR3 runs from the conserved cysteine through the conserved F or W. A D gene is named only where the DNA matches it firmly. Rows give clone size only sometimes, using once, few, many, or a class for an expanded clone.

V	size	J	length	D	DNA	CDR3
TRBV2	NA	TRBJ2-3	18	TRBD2	TGTGCCAGTACCGCTCGACTAGCGGGGGGGCCCTGGGTAGATACGCAGTATTTT	CASTARLAGGPWVDTQYF
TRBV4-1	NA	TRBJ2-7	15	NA	TGCGCCAGCAGCCAAGGGGCAGGGAGCTCCTACGAGCAGTACTTC	CASSQGAGSSYEQYF
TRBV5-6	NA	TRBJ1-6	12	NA	TGTGCCAGCATCTTCGGGAATTCACCCCTCCACTTT	CASIFGNSPLHF
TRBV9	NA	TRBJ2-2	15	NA	TGTGCCAGCAGCGTCGACACTTCGAACACCGGGGAGCTGTTTTTT	CASSVDTSNTGELFF
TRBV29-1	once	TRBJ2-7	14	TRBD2	TGCAGCGTTGAAATATCGGGGGGCTCCTACGAGCAGTACTTC	CSVEISGGSYEQYF
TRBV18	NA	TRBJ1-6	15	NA	TGTGCCAGCTCCCAGGATCCCCTCTATAATTCACCCCTCCACTTT	CASSQDPLYNSPLHF
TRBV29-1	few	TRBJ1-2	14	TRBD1	TGCAGCGTCGATGACAGGGAGCGGTTCTATGGCTACACCTTC	CSVDDRERFYGYTF
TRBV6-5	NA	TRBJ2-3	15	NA	TGTGCCAGCAGTACCCTTAGGGGTGACACAGATACGCAGTATTTT	CASSTLRGDTDTQYF
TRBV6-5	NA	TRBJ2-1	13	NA	TGTGCCAGCAGCAAAGCGGTCTACAATGAGCAGTTCTTC	CASSKAVYNEQFF
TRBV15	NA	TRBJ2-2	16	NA	TGTGCCACCAGCAGAAGTACAGGGTCCGGTCCCGGGGAGCTGTTTTTT	CATSRSTGSGPGELFF
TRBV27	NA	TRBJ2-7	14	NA	TGTGCCAGCAGTCTTTCTAGCCCCCTCTACGAGCAGTACTTC	CASSLSSPLYEQYF
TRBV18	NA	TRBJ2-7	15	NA	TGTGCCAGCGCCCCCACAGGGAAGCTGTCCTACGAGCAGTACTTC	CASAPTGKLSYEQYF
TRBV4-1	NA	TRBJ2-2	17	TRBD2	TGCGCCAGCAGCCGGACTAGCGGGGGGATCAACACCGGGGAGCTGTTTTTT	CASSRTSGGINTGELFF
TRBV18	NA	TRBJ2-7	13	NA	TGTGCCAGCTCGCAAACGGGGGGCCACGAGCAGTACTTC	CASSQTGGHEQYF
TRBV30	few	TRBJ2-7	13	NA	TGTGCCTGGAGTGAGGCCTGGTCCTACGAGCAGTACTTC	CAWSEAWSYEQYF
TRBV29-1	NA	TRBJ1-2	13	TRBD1	TGCAGCGTTAGGATCTCAGGGGGGTATGGCTACACCTTC	CSVRISGGYGYTF
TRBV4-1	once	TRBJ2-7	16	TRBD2	TGCGCCAGCAGCCGCTGGGTCGGGACTAGCGACTACGAGCAGTACTTC	CASSRWVGTSDYEQYF
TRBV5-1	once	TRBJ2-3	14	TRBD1	TGCGCCAGCAGCTCGGGACAGAGCACAGATACGCAGTATTTT	CASSSGQSTDTQYF
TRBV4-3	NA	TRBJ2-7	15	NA	TGCGCCAGCAGCCAAGTCTGGGGCCCTACCTACGAGCAGTACTTC	CASSQVWGPTYEQYF
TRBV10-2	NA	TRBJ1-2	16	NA	TGCGCCAGCAGTGAGTCCCGGCAGCCACTCGATGGTGGCTACACCTTC	CASSESRQPLDGGYTF
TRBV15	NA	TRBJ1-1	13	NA	TGTGCCACCAGCAATATACAGGCTACTGAAGCTTTCTTT	CATSNIQATEAFF
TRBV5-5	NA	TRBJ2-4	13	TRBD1	TGTGCCAGCAGCTTGGGCCAGGGGGACATTCAGTACTTC	CASSLGQGDIQYF
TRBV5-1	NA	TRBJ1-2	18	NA	TGCGCCAGCAGCTTGGGTATTACAGTGGAGAAATATCACAAGGGCTACACCTTC	CASSLGITVEKYHKGYTF
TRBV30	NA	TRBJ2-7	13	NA	TGTGCCTGGAGGGAGACGGCAACGCGGGAGCAGTACTTC	CAWRETATREQYF
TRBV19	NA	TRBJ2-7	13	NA	TGTGCCAGTAGTATCGACAGGGAGGACGAGCAGTACTTC	CASSIDREDEQYF
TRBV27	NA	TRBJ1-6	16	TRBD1	TGTGCCAGCAGTCCGCCCCCGGACAGGGAAGATTCACCCCTCCACTTT	CASSPPPDREDSPLHF
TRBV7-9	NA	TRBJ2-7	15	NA	TGTGCCAGCAGCTTTAAGGCCCCCGACAGGTACGAGCAGTACTTC	CASSFKAPDRYEQYF
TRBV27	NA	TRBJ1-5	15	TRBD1	TGTGCCAGCAGTCCAACAGGGGAGGGCAATCAGCCCCAGCATTTT	CASSPTGEGNQPQHF
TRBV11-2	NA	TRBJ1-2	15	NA	TGTGCCAGCAGCCCCTCGGGCATCCCTTTAAGTGGCTACACCTTC	CASSPSGIPLSGYTF
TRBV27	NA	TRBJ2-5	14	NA	TGTGCCAGCAGAACTGGCGTGGAGATGGAGACCCAGTACTTC	CASRTGVEMETQYF
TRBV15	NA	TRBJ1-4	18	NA	TGTGCCACCAGCAGTCCGTTCGTGGAGGGGGCAACTAATGAAAAACTGTTTTTT	CATSSPFVEGATNEKLFF
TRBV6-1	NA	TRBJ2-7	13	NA	TGTGCCAGCAGTACCAGGGACTTATACGAGCAGTACTTC	CASSTRDLYEQYF
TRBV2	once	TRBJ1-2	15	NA	TGTGCCAGCAGTGATCCTACAGGGTCTAACTATGGCTACACCTTC	CASSDPTGSNYGYTF
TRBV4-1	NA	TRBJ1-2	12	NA	TGCGCCAGCAGCCATGACTTTAACTCTCCTAACTTC	CASSHDFNSPNF
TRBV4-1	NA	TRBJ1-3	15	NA	TGCGCCAGCAGCCAAGGGTTCGGGCTGGGCAACACCATATATTTT	CASSQGFGLGNTIYF
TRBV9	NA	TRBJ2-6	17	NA	TGTGCCAGCAGCGTAGGGCCTGGGAGCTCTGGGGCCAACGTCCTGACTTTC	CASSVGPGSSGANVLTF
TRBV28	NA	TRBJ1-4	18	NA	TGTGCCAGCAGTTTATTTTTCCGTGAGGGCAGGGCGGAGGAAAAACTGTTTTTT	CASSLFFREGRAEEKLFF
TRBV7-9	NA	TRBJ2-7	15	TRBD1	TGTGCCAGCAGCCAGTGGGACAGGGGATTCTACGAGCAGTACTTC	CASSQWDRGFYEQYF
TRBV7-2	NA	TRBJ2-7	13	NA	TGTGCCAGCAGCTTAGCGGGAGGTTACGAGCAGTACTTC	CASSLAGGYEQYF
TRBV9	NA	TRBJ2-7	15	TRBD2	TGTGCCAGCAGCGCCGGAACTAGCGTCTCCTACGAGCAGTACTTC	CASSAGTSVSYEQYF
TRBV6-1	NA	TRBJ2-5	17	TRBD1	TGTGCCAGCAGTGGGAAGAGGACAGGGCAACTGCAAGAGACCCAGTACTTC	CASSGKRTGQLQETQYF
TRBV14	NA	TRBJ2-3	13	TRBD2	TGTGCCAGCAGCCAGGCTAGCGGAGATACGCAGTATTTT	CASSQASGDTQYF
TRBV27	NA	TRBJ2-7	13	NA	TGTGCCAGCAGTTTATCCGGGGTTTCTGAGCAGTACTTC	CASSLSGVSEQYF
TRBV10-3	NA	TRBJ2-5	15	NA	TGTGCCATCAGTGAGCCTGGGACGGGCCAAGAGACCCAGTACTTC	CAISEPGTGQETQYF
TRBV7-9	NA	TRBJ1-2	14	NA	TGTGCCAGCAGCTTAGGGGGGGCACGATATGGCTACACCTTC	CASSLGGARYGYTF
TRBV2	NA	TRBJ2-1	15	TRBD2	TGTGCCAGCCTCGATAGCGGGGAGAAGTACAATGAGCAGTTCTTC	CASLDSGEKYNEQFF
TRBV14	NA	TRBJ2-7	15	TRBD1	TGTGCCAGCAGCCACCCGGGACAGGGAACCTACGAGCAGTACTTC	CASSHPGQGTYEQYF
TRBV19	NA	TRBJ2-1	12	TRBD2	TGTGCCATCGGGACTAGCGAGGTTGAGCAGTTCTTC	CAIGTSEVEQFF